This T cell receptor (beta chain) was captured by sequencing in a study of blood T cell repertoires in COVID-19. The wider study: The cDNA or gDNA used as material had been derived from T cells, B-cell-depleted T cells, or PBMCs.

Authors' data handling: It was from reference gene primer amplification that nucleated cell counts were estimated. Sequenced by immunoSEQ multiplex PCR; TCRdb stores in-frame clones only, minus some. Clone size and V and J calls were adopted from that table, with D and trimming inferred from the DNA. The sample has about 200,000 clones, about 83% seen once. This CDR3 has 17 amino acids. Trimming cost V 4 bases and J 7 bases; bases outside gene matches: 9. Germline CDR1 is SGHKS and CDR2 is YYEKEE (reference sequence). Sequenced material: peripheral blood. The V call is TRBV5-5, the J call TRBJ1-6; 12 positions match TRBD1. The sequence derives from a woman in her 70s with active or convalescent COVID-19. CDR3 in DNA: TGTGCCAGCAGCAACCAGGGACAGGGGGCCTGGAATTCACCCCTCCACTTT. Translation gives CASSNQGQGAWNSPLHF.